This T cell receptor beta chain derives from a study of tumor-infiltrating lymphocytes in primary liver carcinoma. Study outcomes and limitations: For tumor-adjacent and tumor-blood pairs, overlap was less than that seen for tumor region pairs.

RNA and DNA were co-extracted from about 19-30 mg of unsorted bulk tissue. There were only treatment-naive patients, all with chronic HBV infection. Samples were taken from five separate regions (per tumor). The germline gives CDR1 SGHRS, CDR2 YFSETQ. This CDR3 has 16 residues. Trimming removed 1 base at V and 8 bases at J, with 20 bases between. Using a constant-region primer together with ProtoScript II reverse transcriptase, TCR beta cDNA was made from roughly 520 ng of total RNA. Three nested multiplex PCR rounds, a slightly modified ARM-PCR method, built the TCR beta libraries. Running around 10 cycles apiece, the first two PCR rounds relied on TRBV1-TRBV30 forward primers together with a C-beta reverse primer. TCRdb analysed the multiplex PCR reads with MiXCR anew, one entry per CDR3 protein. The repertoire includes 40,000 to 60,000 distinct CDR3 sequences, 60% to 75% of them detected once, and roughly a quarter sits in the top ten.

About this clonotype itself: Antigen specificity is unknown.

Sequencing used liver tumor tissue from sampling region 3. As to subset: tumor region T3, left-lateral pole. The TCR was taken from a man aged 40-55 years with primary liver carcinoma and hepatitis B virus infection. The V and J genes are TRBV5-1 and TRBJ2-3; D is perhaps TRBD2 (5 bases). The DNA of the CDR3 is TGCGCCAGCAGCTTGAATCCTAGTGGGAGTGGAGCTACGCAGTATTTT. Residues: CASSLNPSGSGATQYF.